This T cell receptor (beta chain) was captured by sequencing in a study of blood T cell repertoires in COVID-19. Study background: Some COVID-19 samples were acute and others convalescent; all came from the United States, Italy and Spain. PBMCs, B-cell-depleted T cells, or T cells provided the cDNA or gDNA that made up the material.

The CDR3 spans 13 residues. Germline CDR1 and CDR2: MDHEN and SYDVKM. Trimming left V 7 bases short and J 5 bases short, with 14 bases between. Per the original data handling: Reference gene primers were amplified, and this amplification served to estimate nucleated cell counts. Assay: immunoSEQ multiplex PCR; the TCRdb copy retains only in-frame clones and omits some. V and J calls and clone size come straight from that table; D and trimming were deduced from the DNA. The data show 200,000 to 250,000 clones, 70% to 85% seen once. The source of this sequence is a man aged 50-60 years with active or convalescent COVID-19. The V and J genes are TRBV28 and TRBJ2-5; possible D gene TRBD1, 6 bases. The specimen was peripheral blood. The CDR3: CASNKQGFETQYF. CDR3 in DNA: TGTGCCAGCAATAAACAGGGTTTCGAGACCCAGTACTTC. The full variable domain, in which reference TRBV28 and TRBJ2-5 provide the parts outside the CDR3, is DVKVTQSSRYLVKRTGEKVFLECVQDMDHENMFWYRQDPGLGLRLIYFSYDVKMKEKGDIPEGYSVSREKKERFSLILESASTNQTSMYLCASNKQGFETQYFGPGTRLLVL.